This entry describes one TCR beta chain. The PCR employed 60 Vbeta primers together with 13 Jbeta primers. Data came from immunoSEQ multiplex PCR; TCRdb stores just in-frame clones and leaves some out. The sample lists about 100,000 clones, 75% seen once, with 10% in the top ten. The entry originates in a study of cytomegalovirus exposure and HLA in healthy donors. The sequencing sample was made of PBMCs. The TCR sequence derives from a man between 45 and 60 years old in good health and CMV-seronegative.

CDR3 DNA: TGTGCCAGCAGTAGGCCCGCGGCAGGGGGGTACGAGCAGTACTTC. The encoded protein is CASSRPAAGGYEQYF. J is TRBJ2-7 and V is TRBV27; D may be TRBD1 (7 bases). The length of the CDR3 is 15 residues. CDR1 MNHEY and CDR2 SMNVEV come from the germline V gene (reference sequence). The germline V and J ends were trimmed by 5 bases and 4 bases, with 18 bases remaining between them.